The source of this T cell receptor beta chain is a study of T-cell reconstitution after alpha-beta-depleted transplantation in children. Researchers prepared the TCRbeta library using unique molecular identifiers, the study reports. TCRdb called the PCR reads again in MiXCR, with one record for every CDR3 protein. The data show fewer than 450,000 distinct CDR3 sequences, around 15% seen once. This clonotype has only a few counts. The CDR3 sequence is 13 residues long. The V gene lost 2 bases and the J gene lost 6 bases, with 8 bases spanning the gap. The germline V gene encodes CDR1 SGHNT and CDR2 YENEEA.

Sequencing used PBMCs, mostly from graft donor cells, obtained 360 days after TCRalphabeta/CD19-depleted stem cell transplant. The J gene is TRBJ2-1, the V gene TRBV11-3, with D possibly matching TRBD2 (6 bases). The sequence was collected from a male patient aged 2 to 9 who had a stem cell transplant for acute lymphoblastic leukemia, so the T cells may come from the graft donor. CDR3: CASSLLEGNEQFF. CDR3 nucleotide sequence: TGTGCCAGCAGCTTATTGGAGGGCAATGAGCAGTTCTTC.